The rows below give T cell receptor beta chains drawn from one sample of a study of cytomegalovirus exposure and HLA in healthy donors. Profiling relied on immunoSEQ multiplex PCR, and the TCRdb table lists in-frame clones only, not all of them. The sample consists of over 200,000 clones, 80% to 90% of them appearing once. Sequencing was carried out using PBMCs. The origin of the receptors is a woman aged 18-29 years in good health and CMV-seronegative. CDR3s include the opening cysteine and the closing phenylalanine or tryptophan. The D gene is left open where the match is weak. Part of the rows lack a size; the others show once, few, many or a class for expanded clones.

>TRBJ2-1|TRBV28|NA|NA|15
CASSLPGISYNEQFF
TGTGCCAGCAGTTTGCCCGGGATCTCCTACAATGAGCAGTTCTTC
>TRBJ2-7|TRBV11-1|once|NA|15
CASSFFPTSSYEQYF
TGTGCCAGCAGCTTTTTTCCGACAAGCTCCTACGAGCAGTACTTC
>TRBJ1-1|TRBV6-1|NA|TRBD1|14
CASDRGMMNTEAFF
TGTGCCAGCGACAGGGGAATGATGAACACTGAAGCTTTCTTT
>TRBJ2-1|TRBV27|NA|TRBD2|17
CASSLIGGLAAYNEQFF
TGTGCCAGCAGTTTGATTGGGGGACTAGCGGCCTACAATGAGCAGTTCTTC
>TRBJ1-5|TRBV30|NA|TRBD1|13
CAWDRGVNQPQHF
TGTGCCTGGGACAGGGGTGTTAATCAGCCCCAGCATTTT
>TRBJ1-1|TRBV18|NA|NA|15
CASSPPNAGNTEAFF
TGTGCCAGCTCACCTCCTAATGCAGGGAACACTGAAGCTTTCTTT
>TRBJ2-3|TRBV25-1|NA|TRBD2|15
CASSGGGRHTDTQYF
TGTGCCAGCAGTGGGGGCGGGAGGCATACAGATACGCAGTATTTT
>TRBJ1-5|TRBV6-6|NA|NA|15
CASSYRQDSNQPQHF
TGTGCCAGCAGTTACCGGCAGGATAGCAATCAGCCCCAGCATTTT
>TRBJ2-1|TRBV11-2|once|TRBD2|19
CASSLVSVASGTQRNEQFF
TGTGCCAGCAGCTTAGTATCCGTGGCTAGCGGGACTCAAAGGAATGAGCAGTTCTTC
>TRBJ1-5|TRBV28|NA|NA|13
CASSSTENQPQHF
TGTGCCAGCAGTTCGACAGAGAATCAGCCCCAGCATTTT
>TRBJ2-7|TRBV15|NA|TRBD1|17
CATSRDRGTGDSYEQYF
TGTGCCACCAGCAGAGATCGTGGGACAGGAGACTCCTACGAGCAGTACTTC
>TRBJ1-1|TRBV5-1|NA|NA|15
CASSLVSQANTEAFF
TGCGCCAGCAGCTTGGTTTCGCAGGCTAACACTGAAGCTTTCTTT
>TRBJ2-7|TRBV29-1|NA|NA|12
CSVLTDSYEQYF
TGCAGCGTTTTAACAGACTCCTACGAGCAGTACTTC